The clone carrying this TCR beta chain was detected only a few times. The antigen remains unidentified. Deletions cut 1 base from V and 3 bases from J, with 10 bases between. This CDR3 is 15 amino acids long. Looked up from germline, CDR1 is MGHRA and CDR2 is YSYEKL. The entry originates in a study of cytomegalovirus exposure and HLA in healthy donors. Study context: The study's early data release held approximately 91 million unique TCRs from HLA-typed donors. Overall study results and limits: Some segments of the V type, notably TRBV6-2 and TRBV6-3, were excluded as indistinguishable. Relative to the approximately 670-donor mean, N-insertions were reportedly fewer in an Asian-associated ancestry cluster in a later analysis. Within a later analysis, the majority of CMV-associated TCR beta chains appeared HLA-restricted.

Amplification used 60 Vbeta primers and 13 Jbeta primers. Data came from immunoSEQ multiplex PCR; TCRdb stores just in-frame clones and leaves some out. The data contain more than 60,000 clones, 84% of them singletons. The V call is TRBV4-1, the J call TRBJ2-4, with TRBD1 as a possible D gene (6 bases). The sequenced sample was PBMCs. The clonotype was recovered from a man between 65 and 80 years old in good health and CMV-seropositive. CDR3: CASSQVGQLKNIQYF. CDR3 bases: TGCGCCAGCAGCCAAGTCGGACAGCTCAAAAACATTCAGTACTTC.